The 11 T cell receptor beta chains given below trace back to one sample, sequenced in a study of cytomegalovirus exposure and HLA in healthy donors (dated by TCRdb to 2015 to 2018). Library prep was done by the immunoSEQ multiplex PCR assay. A mixture of 60 forward primers for TCR Vbeta segments and 13 reverse primers for TCR Jbeta segments was used in the multiplex PCR. Drawn from immuneACCESS, this table holds only the in-frame rearrangements with V and J called that TCRdb kept. Clones are partly lost; checked studies trace under half to an unresolved V gene and leave the rest unexplained. The sample includes 150,000 to 200,000 clones, with around 75% observed a single time. 4.7% of the sample comes from the top ten. Sequenced material: PBMCs. The receptors shown here come from a man aged 18 to 35 in good health and CMV-seropositive.

The gene calls are TRBV2 and TRBJ1-2, with D maybe TRBD1 (5 bases). V shed 3 bases and J shed 8 bases, with 13 bases lying between them. The CDR3 length is 13 residues. From germline, CDR1 is SNHLY and CDR2 FYNNEI. CDR3: CASSDRAGNGYTF. The CDR3 DNA sequence: TGTGCCAGCAGTGACAGGGCTGGCAACGGCTACACCTTC.

This chain connects TRBV5-5 to TRBJ1-4; 8 nucleotides align to TRBD1. The J segment lost 8 bases and the V segment lost 3 bases, leaving 6 bases of the junction unmatched. CDR3 length: 14 amino acids. Germline V gene lookup returns CDR1 SGHKS and CDR2 YYEKEE (reference sequence). The CDR3 is CASSWTGTGEKLFF. CDR3 nucleotides: TGTGCCAGCAGCTGGACAGGGACGGGGGAAAAACTGTTTTTT.

The V gene is TRBV7-6, the J gene TRBJ2-1, with D maybe TRBD1 (5 bases). Germline values: CDR1 SGHVS, CDR2 FNYEAQ. With 5 bases removed from V and 0 bases from J, the gap between germline ends came to 11 bases. The CDR3 runs to 15 residues. As DNA, the CDR3 is TGTGCCAGCAGCCAGGGAAGGAGCTCCTACAATGAGCAGTTCTTC. The encoded protein is CASSQGRSSYNEQFF.

V and J are TRBV6-6 and TRBJ1-1; 7 bases are shared with TRBD1. CDR1 is MNHNY, CDR2 SVGAGI, per germline (reference sequence). This CDR3 has 15 residues. The trim removed 0 bases at V and 3 bases at J, leaving 4 bases unmatched. This CDR3 is CASSYSGDRYTEAFF. CDR3 DNA: TGTGCCAGCAGTTACTCCGGGGACAGATACACTGAAGCTTTCTTT.

J is TRBJ1-2 and V is TRBV7-9; 10 nucleotides align to TRBD1. Germline trimming cut 1 base from V and 6 bases from J; bases unmatched to any gene: 2. Germline V lookup: CDR1 SEHNR, CDR2 FQNEAQ (reference sequence). The CDR3 sequence is 14 residues long. CDR3 region: CASSLGQGANGYTF. CDR3 bases: TGTGCCAGCAGCTTAGGACAGGGGGCGAATGGCTACACCTTC.

This chain joins TRBV6-4 and TRBJ2-1; 10 bases match TRBD1. V lost 0 bases and J lost 6; bases outside the gene matches: 8. The germline V gene encodes CDR1 MRHNA and CDR2 SNTAGT. The CDR3 length is 17 residues. This CDR3 reads CASSDSLRDRGRNEQFF. The CDR3 bases are TGTGCCAGCAGTGACTCCTTAAGGGACAGGGGTCGCAATGAGCAGTTCTTC.

This clone has a handful of counts. The genes are TRBV7-6 and TRBJ1-5; the D gene is possibly TRBD1 (6 bases). Per germline, CDR1 SGHVS and CDR2 FNYEAQ. V shed 5 bases and J shed 1 base, with 9 bases lying between them. The CDR3 is 14 amino acids. The DNA of the CDR3 is TGTGCCAGCAGCCCGACAGGCAGCAATCAGCCCCAGCATTTT. Residues: CASSPTGSNQPQHF.

The chain combines TRBV10-3 with TRBJ2-2; the match to TRBD1 covers 9 bases. V lost 4 bases and J lost 6; bases outside the gene matches: 3. The CDR3 spans 14 residues. Germline V CDR1 and CDR2: ENHRY, SYGVKD. The DNA of the CDR3 is TGTGCCATCAGTGTGGACAGGGGCGCCGGGGAGCTGTTTTTT. Residues: CAISVDRGAGELFF.

This clone was detected only a few times. CDR3: CASTSGFTPFANTGELFF. In DNA form, the CDR3 reads TGTGCCAGCACCTCGGGATTCACTCCGTTCGCGAACACCGGGGAGCTGTTTTTT. The rearrangement uses TRBV28 and TRBJ2-2; D perhaps matches TRBD2 (5 bases). The CDR3 is made up of 18 amino acids. V lost 7 bases, J lost 0 bases, and 21 bases lay in between. Per germline, CDR1 MDHEN and CDR2 SYDVKM.

The chain recombines TRBV19 with TRBJ1-5; 12 nucleotides align to TRBD1. Trimming at V came to 7 bases and at J to 2 bases, leaving 9 bases not matched to a gene. Germline V CDR1 and CDR2: LNHDA, SQIVND (reference sequence). The CDR3 sequence is 17 residues long. The CDR3 DNA is TGTGCCAGTAACAGGGACAGGGGGCGCAGGGGCAATCAGCCCCAGCATTTT. Protein sequence: CASNRDRGRRGNQPQHF.

This clone was counted a single time. The V gene is TRBV29-1, the J gene TRBJ1-4; possibly TRBD1 for D (5 bases). Germline values: CDR1 SQVTM, CDR2 ANQGSEA. This CDR3 has 14 residues. Trimming took 2 bases from V and 8 from J, leaving 15 bases between them. The CDR3 DNA sequence: TGCAGCGTTGAACCGGGACTGGAGGGGGAAAAACTGTTTTTT. This gives the protein CSVEPGLEGEKLFF.